The clone carrying this TCR beta chain was counted ten times or more. Its target is unknown. This specimen belongs to a study of T cell repertoires in cytomegalovirus infection. Study in general: Both recently identified HLA-C-restricted and well-studied HLA-B-restricted CMV epitopes were used in the study. Public TCR beta signatures were indicative of both CMV infection and a matching HLA type. General study findings and limits: Cumulative frequency (of public TCR beta family members) identified carriers of CMV plus the relevant HLA. Ex vivo, HLA-C-restricted CMV-specific TCR beta clonotypes prevailed over the rest of the response.

CDR1 and CDR2 (germline): SGHTA, FQGNSA. The CDR3 is made up of 17 amino acids. J was trimmed by 8 bases and V by 3 bases; bases with no gene match: 16. From the reads, TCRdb called clonotypes with MiXCR, one entry per CDR3 protein. The sample holds around 750,000 distinct CDR3 sequences, roughly 33% seen once. The sequence derives from a human donor in good health (CMV status not recorded). Some clones in this sample may be carry-over from other donors' samples. The V call is TRBV7-2, the J call TRBJ1-5; 7 bases are shared with TRBD1. The sample was cultured CD8+ T cells from PBMCs, taken from culture after CMV antigen stimulation. CDR3 DNA sequence: TGTGCCAGCAGCTTTCCGCAGGGGGATTATGGGGAGGAGCCCCAGCATTTT. It specifies CASSFPQGDYGEEPQHF.